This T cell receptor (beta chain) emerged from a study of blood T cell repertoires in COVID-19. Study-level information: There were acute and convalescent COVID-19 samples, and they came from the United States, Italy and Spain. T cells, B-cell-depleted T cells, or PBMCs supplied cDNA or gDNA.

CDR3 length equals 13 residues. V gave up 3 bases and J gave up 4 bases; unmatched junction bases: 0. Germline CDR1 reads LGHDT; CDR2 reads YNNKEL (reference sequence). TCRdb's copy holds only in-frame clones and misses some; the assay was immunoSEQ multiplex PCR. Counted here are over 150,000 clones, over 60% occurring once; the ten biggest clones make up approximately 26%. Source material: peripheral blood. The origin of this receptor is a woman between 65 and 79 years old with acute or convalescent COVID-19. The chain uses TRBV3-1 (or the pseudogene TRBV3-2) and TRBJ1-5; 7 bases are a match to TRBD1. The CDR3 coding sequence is TGTGCCAGCAGCCAGACAGGGAATCAGCCCCAGCATTTT. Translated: CASSQTGNQPQHF.